The rows below give T cell receptor beta chains drawn from one sample of a study of blood T cell repertoires in COVID-19. Clones were sequenced by immunoSEQ multiplex PCR, and TCRdb holds only the in-frame ones, with some missing. Of roughly 160,000 clones listed, around 85% are singletons. Sequenced input: PBMCs or T cells enriched from blood (not recorded which). These receptors all stem from a middle-aged woman with acute COVID-19. Both conserved end residues are part of each CDR3. D genes are given only for firm matches. Clone size, where shown, is once, few, many, or a class for clones that have expanded.

CASTTGLGVYGYTF	TGTGCCAGCACTACCGGGTTAGGAGTCTATGGCTACACCTTC	TRBJ1-2	once	.	TRBV2
CASSEIVAGNTIYF	TGTGCCAGCAGTGAAATAGTAGCTGGAAACACCATATATTTT	TRBJ1-3	.	.	TRBV6-1
CASSRTEQGFEKLFF	TGTGCCAGTAGTAGAACCGAACAGGGCTTCGAAAAACTGTTTTTT	TRBJ1-4	.	.	TRBV19
CASSLSGTDNEKLFF	TGCGCCAGCAGCCTATCCGGGACAGATAATGAAAAACTGTTTTTT	TRBJ1-4	.	TRBD1	TRBV5-1
CASSIRGTSTEAFF	TGTGCCAGTAGTATAAGGGGTACGAGCACTGAAGCTTTCTTT	TRBJ1-1	.	.	TRBV19
CASSLNRETQYF	TGTGCCAGCAGCTTAAACCGGGAGACCCAGTACTTC	TRBJ2-5	few	.	TRBV7-6
CASSQKGLAGFDEQFF	TGCGCCAGCAGCCAGAAGGGACTAGCGGGTTTCGATGAGCAGTTCTTC	TRBJ2-1	.	TRBD2	TRBV4-1
CASSVRTGGNQPQHF	TGTGCCAGCAGCGTGAGGACAGGGGGCAATCAGCCCCAGCATTTT	TRBJ1-5	.	TRBD1	TRBV2
CASSRGVGNQPQHF	TGCGCCAGCAGCCGGGGGGTTGGCAATCAGCCCCAGCATTTT	TRBJ1-5	.	.	TRBV5-1
CASSLGGGKARPRF	TGTGCCAGCAGCCTAGGCGGAGGGAAAGCCAGACCTCGCTTC	TRBJ2-7	.	.	TRBV7-9
CASSARQYGYTF	TGTGCCAGCAGTGCCCGACAGTATGGCTACACCTTC	TRBJ1-2	.	.	TRBV28
CASRGTTSGFNNEQFF	TGCGCCAGCAGGGGAACGACTAGCGGGTTCAACAATGAGCAGTTCTTC	TRBJ2-1	.	TRBD2	TRBV4-1
CATSDLGTSGNNEQFF	TGTGCCACCAGTGATTTGGGGACTAGCGGTAACAATGAGCAGTTCTTC	TRBJ2-1	once	TRBD2	TRBV24-1
CASSPREGLYGYTF	TGTGCCAGTAGTCCTAGGGAGGGACTCTATGGCTACACCTTC	TRBJ1-2	.	.	TRBV19
CASSPGRGHTEAFF	TGTGCCAGCTCACCAGGCAGGGGACACACTGAAGCTTTCTTT	TRBJ1-1	.	.	TRBV18
CASSDRQVAGELFF	TGCGCCAGCAGCGACAGACAGGTAGCCGGGGAGCTGTTTTTT	TRBJ2-2	few	.	TRBV5-1
CASSSDRVYGYTF	TGCGCCAGCAGTTCCGACAGGGTCTATGGCTACACCTTC	TRBJ1-2	.	TRBD1	TRBV5-1
CASSIGQYNEQFF	TGTGCCAGTAGTATTGGACAGTACAATGAGCAGTTCTTC	TRBJ2-1	.	.	TRBV19
CASSSPGNTIYF	TGTGCCAGCAGTTCTCCTGGAAACACCATATATTTT	TRBJ1-3	.	.	TRBV27
CASSQERRENEQFF	TGTGCCAGCAGCCAAGAACGAAGAGAAAATGAGCAGTTCTTC	TRBJ2-1	.	.	TRBV4-2
CASSTPGSGRAWGEQFF	TGTGCCAGCAGTACCCCAGGTAGCGGGAGGGCCTGGGGTGAGCAGTTCTTC	TRBJ2-1	.	TRBD2	TRBV28
CATSDPRDFQETQYF	TGTGCCACCAGTGATCCCCGGGACTTCCAAGAGACCCAGTACTTC	TRBJ2-5	.	.	TRBV24-1
CASSQDGTSGNWNEQFF	TGCGCCAGCAGCCAAGATGGGACTAGCGGGAATTGGAATGAGCAGTTCTTC	TRBJ2-1	few	TRBD2	TRBV4-1
CASSLELAGVEQFF	TGCGCCAGCAGCTTGGAGCTAGCGGGAGTTGAGCAGTTCTTC	TRBJ2-1	.	TRBD2	TRBV5-1
CASSLGQGTQPQHF	TGCGCCAGCAGCCTCGGACAGGGCACCCAGCCCCAGCATTTT	TRBJ1-5	.	TRBD1	TRBV5-1
CAISAGQGDSPLHF	TGTGCCATCAGTGCCGGCCAGGGGGATTCACCCCTCCACTTT	TRBJ1-6	.	TRBD1	TRBV10-3
CASSPGTVPNYGYTF	TGTGCCAGCAGTCCGGGGACAGTCCCTAACTATGGCTACACCTTC	TRBJ1-2	.	TRBD1	TRBV27
CASSIRSGGAYNEQFF	TGTGCCAGTAGTATAAGGTCGGGCGGGGCATACAATGAGCAGTTCTTC	TRBJ2-1	.	.	TRBV19
CASSTSGQGSLGYTF	TGTGCCAGCTCAACTTCGGGACAGGGGAGTTTGGGCTACACCTTC	TRBJ1-2	many	TRBD1	TRBV18
CASGPRGRENTGELFF	TGTGCTAGTGGCCCCCGAGGACGGGAGAACACCGGGGAGCTGTTTTTT	TRBJ2-2	.	.	TRBV12-5
CASKGGAGLYEQYF	TGCGCCAGCAAAGGAGGGGCAGGGCTCTACGAGCAGTACTTC	TRBJ2-7	.	.	TRBV5-1
CASSQLTGRNQPQHF	TGTGCCAGCAGCCAATTGACAGGGAGGAATCAGCCCCAGCATTTT	TRBJ1-5	.	TRBD1	TRBV5-8
CAWSEGRGQPQHF	TGTGCCTGGAGTGAGGGCAGGGGGCAGCCCCAGCATTTT	TRBJ1-5	.	TRBD1	TRBV30
CASSLGEQPNTGELFF	TGTGCCAGCAGCTTAGGTGAACAGCCGAACACCGGGGAGCTGTTTTTT	TRBJ2-2	.	.	TRBV11-3
CASTEGGYGYTF	TGTGCCAGCACCGAGGGCGGCTATGGCTACACCTTC	TRBJ1-2	.	.	TRBV11-3
CASSGRGGSGETQYF	TGTGCCAGCAGTGGACGGGGCGGGAGTGGAGAGACCCAGTACTTC	TRBJ2-5	.	TRBD2	TRBV2
CAWWDSYTF	TGTGCCTGGTGGGACAGCTACACCTTC	TRBJ1-2	.	.	TRBV30
CASSEGTGTGSPLHF	TGTGCCAGCAGCGAGGGGACAGGGACGGGTTCACCCCTCCACTTT	TRBJ1-6	.	TRBD1	TRBV9
CASSSQTSYNEQFF	TGCGCCAGCAGCTCTCAAACTAGTTACAATGAGCAGTTCTTC	TRBJ2-1	once	.	TRBV5-1
CASSHVPSGNADTQYF	TGCGCCAGCAGCCATGTACCTAGCGGGAATGCAGATACGCAGTATTTT	TRBJ2-3	.	TRBD2	TRBV4-1
CASAQGNYGYTF	TGTGCCTCGGCTCAGGGTAACTATGGCTACACCTTC	TRBJ1-2	many	.	TRBV30
CASGFSETGGYEQYF	TGTGCTAGTGGTTTCTCCGAAACAGGGGGCTACGAGCAGTACTTC	TRBJ2-7	.	TRBD1	TRBV12-5
CASSDDRTYQPQHF	TGTGCCAGCAGTGATGACAGGACGTATCAGCCCCAGCATTTT	TRBJ1-5	.	.	TRBV2
CATKGASNTEAFF	TGTGCCACCAAGGGGGCAAGCAACACTGAAGCTTTCTTT	TRBJ1-1	.	TRBD1	TRBV24-1
CASSHRDGSGNTIYF	TGTGCCAGCAGTCACAGGGACGGCTCTGGAAACACCATATATTTT	TRBJ1-3	.	.	TRBV14
CASSYRAGGPTDTQYF	TGTGCCAGCAGTTATAGGGCGGGAGGACCCACAGATACGCAGTATTTT	TRBJ2-3	.	TRBD2	TRBV6-5
CAWHPPDRGAGELFF	TGTGCCTGGCACCCTCCGGACAGGGGGGCCGGGGAGCTGTTTTTT	TRBJ2-2	.	TRBD1	TRBV30
CASSYSGGVPYGYTF	TGTGCCAGCAGTTACTCCGGGGGAGTTCCCTATGGCTACACCTTC	TRBJ1-2	.	.	TRBV6-5
CASSLFYRPGNQDTQYF	TGTGCCAGCAGTTTATTCTACCGTCCCGGGAATCAAGATACGCAGTATTTT	TRBJ2-3	.	.	TRBV28
CASSQDLPLTIDYGYTF	TGTGCCAGCAGCCAAGATTTACCCTTGACAATTGACTATGGCTACACCTTC	TRBJ1-2	.	.	TRBV4-2
CASSSQGADTEAFF	TGTGCCAGCAGCTCACAGGGGGCGGACACTGAAGCTTTCTTT	TRBJ1-1	.	TRBD1	TRBV6-5
CASRIREAGGHEQYF	TGTGCCAGCAGAATACGGGAAGCGGGAGGCCACGAGCAGTACTTC	TRBJ2-7	.	TRBD2	TRBV7-8